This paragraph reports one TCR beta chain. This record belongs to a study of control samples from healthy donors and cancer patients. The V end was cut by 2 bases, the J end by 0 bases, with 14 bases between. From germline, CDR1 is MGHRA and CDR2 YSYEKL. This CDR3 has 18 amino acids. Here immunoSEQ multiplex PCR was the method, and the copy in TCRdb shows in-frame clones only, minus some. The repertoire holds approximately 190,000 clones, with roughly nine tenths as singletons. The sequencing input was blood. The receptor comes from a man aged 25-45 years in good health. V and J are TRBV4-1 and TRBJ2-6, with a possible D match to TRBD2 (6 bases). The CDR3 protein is CASSQQRGGISGANVLTF. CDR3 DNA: TGCGCCAGCAGCCAACAGAGAGGCGGGATCTCTGGGGCCAACGTCCTGACTTTC.